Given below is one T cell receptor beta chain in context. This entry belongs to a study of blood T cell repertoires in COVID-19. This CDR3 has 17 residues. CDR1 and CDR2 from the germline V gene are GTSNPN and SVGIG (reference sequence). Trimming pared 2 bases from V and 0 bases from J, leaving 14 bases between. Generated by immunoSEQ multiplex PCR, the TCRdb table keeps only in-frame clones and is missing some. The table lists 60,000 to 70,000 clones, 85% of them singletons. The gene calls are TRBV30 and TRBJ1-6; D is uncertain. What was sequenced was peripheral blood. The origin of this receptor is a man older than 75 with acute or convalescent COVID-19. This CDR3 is CAWSIEISSSYNSPLHF. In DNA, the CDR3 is TGTGCCTGGAGTATCGAGATCTCAAGCTCCTATAATTCACCCCTCCACTTT.